A selection of T cell receptor beta chains follows, all from one sample in a study of CD8+ T cells in alopecia areata. The assay was immunoSEQ multiplex PCR, and TCRdb's table has in-frame clones only and misses some. The table has roughly 200,000 clones, about 56% seen once. Sequencing used CD8+ T cells sorted from blood. The receptors were gathered from a human donor in good health. CDR3s include the opening cysteine and the closing phenylalanine or tryptophan. The D gene is left open where the match is weak.

d_call v_call cdr3_aa
. TRBV29-1 CSVPTGNTEAFF
. TRBV7-8 CASGTGLEETQYF
. TRBV27 CASSLSIAGLQETQYF
. TRBV9 CASSDGETGNTEAFF
. TRBV4-1 CASSRLGDTEAFF
. TRBV5-1 CASSFFKGSYEQYF
. TRBV27 CASSLLLGAGYTF
. TRBV6-6 CASSWLQYTDTQYF
TRBD1 TRBV4-1 CASSHDRVSDEQYF
TRBD1 TRBV9 CASSVEGASNSPLHF
. TRBV11-2 CASSWSTGRTDTQYF
. TRBV7-6 CASSMGEGADTQYF
TRBD1 TRBV7-9 CASSLGQNYGYTF
. TRBV30 CAWSELGNQPQHF
. TRBV5-6 CASSLETYYGYTF
. TRBV29-1 CSVEDDHGSYEQYF
. TRBV5-1 CASSFVGNTGELFF
TRBD2 TRBV29-1 CHGGGDPRETQYF
. TRBV13 CASSLGGVGNQPQHF
. TRBV6-6 CASSYSSRPEDQYF
. TRBV25-1 CASREGDYGYTF
. TRBV4-1 CASSQEFPSRTHTYEQYF
. TRBV19 CASSIGRGSFDYEQYF
. TRBV4-1 CASSQQGFLDGELFF
. TRBV7-2 CASSVDIKYEQYF
TRBD1 TRBV7-9 CASSSGTGRQPQHF
TRBD2 TRBV2 CASSEGGGTLSKQFF
TRBD2 TRBV4-2 CASSQAAGTSGELFTYEQYF
. TRBV15 CATSRDYGDYEQYF
. TRBV5-1 CASSLRDLGDIQYF
. TRBV4-1 CASSQDLGDSYEQYF
. TRBV5-1 CASSRAGGEGYTF
. TRBV27 CASSLNRQNEQFF
. TRBV4-1 CASSQDRGEPQHF
TRBD2 TRBV11-2 CASRTGTSTQREQFF
. TRBV13 CASSLGGSSYNEQFF
TRBD1 TRBV27 CASSWDRGFSYTF
TRBD1 TRBV29-1 CSAKPGQGGTEAFF
. TRBV7-2 CASRSDTQYF
TRBD2 TRBV7-9 CASSLGLAYEQYF
TRBD2 TRBV5-6 CASSFWASGGDTQYF
TRBD1 TRBV4-1 CASSHDPGTASYEQYF
. TRBV18 CASTTGSHSGNTIYF
TRBD1 TRBV13 CASSLVGQEKGRQYF
. TRBV13 CASSLGVNSPLHF
. TRBV27 CASSPGSPAPYGYTF
. TRBV6-5 CASSFRALNTEAFF
. TRBV27 CASSLDPTNYYGYTF
. TRBV28 CASSLARQTQYF
TRBD2 TRBV5-1 CASSLEASGGPGSREQFF
. TRBV27 CASTGPPNEQFF
. TRBV29-1 CSVQIQGYGYTF
. TRBV6-5 CATEAGGYTF
. TRBV30 CAWSGQSQETQYF
. TRBV27 CASSRTPGDNQPQHF
TRBD1 TRBV27 CASSFRADRAISTDTQYF
TRBD1 TRBV4-1 CASTTRQGENYGYTF
. TRBV5-1 CASSLEGPSRGYNEQFF